This TCR beta chain was observed in a study of blood T cell repertoires in COVID-19. Across the study: The United States, Italy and Spain provided the acute and convalescent COVID-19 samples. T cells, B-cell-depleted T cells, or PBMCs provided the cDNA or gDNA that served as material.

The CDR3 has 15 residues. CDR1 is KGHSH, CDR2 LQKENI, per germline. V gave up 6 bases and J gave up 2 bases; unmatched junction bases: 2. Original handling: From reference gene primer amplification, estimates of nucleated cell counts were derived. Sequencing was performed with immunoSEQ multiplex PCR; in TCRdb, only in-frame clones are kept and a portion is missing. Clone size and V and J calls were adopted from that table, with D and trimming inferred from the DNA. The data contain about 210,000 clones, roughly four fifths of them singletons. Sequencing input: peripheral blood. The TCR sequence derives from a woman aged 40 to 55 with active or convalescent COVID-19. The chain links TRBV18 to TRBJ1-6; 9 bases map to TRBD1. The CDR3 here is CASSTGGPYNSPLHF. CDR3 bases: TGTGCCAGCTCGACAGGGGGTCCCTATAATTCACCCCTCCACTTT.